Listed here is a single TCR beta chain. A multiplex PCR was run with 60 Vbeta primers and 13 Jbeta primers. TCRdb keeps only in-frame clones here, not all; method: immunoSEQ multiplex PCR. The data hold 150,000 to 160,000 clones, with around 82% observed a single time. This CDR3 is built from 13 residues. Per the germline V gene, CDR1 is WNHNN and CDR2 is SYGVQD (reference sequence). Trimming removed 8 bases from V and 3 bases from J; junction bases left unmatched: 5. The data were taken from a study of cytomegalovirus exposure and HLA in healthy donors. Sequencing input: PBMCs. This rearrangement joins TRBV10-1 to TRBJ2-3; 7 bases align to TRBD2. The clonotype comes from a woman between 50 and 59 years old in good health and CMV-seropositive. The CDR3 DNA reads as TGCGCCAGCGGCAGGGAGGGAACAGATACGCAGTATTTT. This sequence encodes CASGREGTDTQYF.